The present T cell receptor (beta chain) was sequenced within a study of shared clonotypes between healthy human individuals. The data were produced by immunoSEQ multiplex PCR, yet TCRdb's version contains in-frame clones alone and is incomplete. This table holds roughly 1 million clones, under 80% found once. V lost 3 bases and J 6 bases, leaving 14 bases between the germline ends. The CDR3 totals 14 residues. Germline assignment: CDR1 KGHSH and CDR2 LQKENI. This receptor was taken from a man in his late teens or twenties in good health. The V gene is TRBV18, the J gene TRBJ1-1; no firm D call. The material sequenced was memory CD4+ T cells sorted from blood. As to subset: CD45RA-negative fraction. The CDR3 loop is CASSPLRGGAEAFF. Here the CDR3 DNA reads TGTGCCAGCTCACCCCTCCGTGGCGGCGCTGAAGCTTTCTTT.